Described below is a single T cell receptor beta chain sequence and its context. This record belongs to a study of blood T cell repertoires in COVID-19. As for the study in general: The United States, Italy and Spain were the sources of the acute and convalescent COVID-19 samples. Nucleic acid was either cDNA or gDNA, and it came from T cells, B-cell-depleted T cells, or PBMCs.

One Seattle source followed patients from active infection through their disease course. Per the authors' pipeline: Reference gene primers were amplified, and this amplification served to estimate nucleated cell counts. Some clones are missing from TCRdb's copy, which holds only in-frame ones; the method was immunoSEQ multiplex PCR. V, J and clone size reflect that table, while D and trimming were determined from the DNA. The repertoire holds approximately 300,000 clones, with about nine tenths as singletons. This CDR3 spans 13 amino acids. Trimming took off 5 bases at V and 8 bases at J, with 13 bases between the two ends. Germline V CDR1 and CDR2: SGHNT, YENEEA.

What was sequenced was peripheral blood. This clonotype originated in a woman aged 30 to 39 with COVID-19, enrolled during active disease. The chain carries TRBV11-3 and TRBJ2-4, with D possibly being TRBD1 (5 bases). The chain's CDR3 is CASSQTDLDIQYF. In DNA form, the CDR3 reads TGTGCCAGCAGCCAGACAGATTTGGACATTCAGTACTTC.